The 18 T cell receptor beta chains presented below share a single source sample, sequenced in a study of human T cells and chemical hapten exposure. TCRdb called the RACE reads again in MiXCR, with one record for every CDR3 protein. The table shows 150,000 to 200,000 distinct CDR3 sequences, with around a quarter occurring only once. Sample time point: patch test 3, about 24 weeks after DPC sensitization. The treatment: therapeutic diphenylcyclopropenone sensitization with weekly scalp DPC. Sequencing used whole blood, obtained in connection with sensitization to the hapten diphenylcyclopropenone (DPC). These receptors originate from a woman younger than 35 with alopecia areata. Some clones in this sample may be carry-over from other donors' samples.

The gene calls are TRBV7-6 and TRBJ2-7; D perhaps matches TRBD2 (6 bases). The CDR3 has 15 amino acids. V lost 5 bases to trimming and J lost 0 bases, with 14 bases between them. The germline V gene has CDR1 SGHVS and CDR2 FNYEAQ. The CDR3 sequence is CASSPPGGSSYEQYF. CDR3 coding DNA: TGTGCCAGCAGCCCCCCTGGGGGGAGCTCCTACGAGCAGTACTTC.

The V gene is TRBV20-1, the J gene TRBJ2-7, with D unresolved. V was pared by 3 bases and J by 3 bases, with 15 bases between. This CDR3 has 14 residues. CDR1 DFQATT and CDR2 SNEGSKA come from the germline V gene (reference sequence). The CDR3 sequence: CSARWGRVDYEQYF. The CDR3 bases are TGCAGTGCTAGGTGGGGTCGGGTAGACTACGAGCAGTACTTC.

The chain recombines TRBV10-2 with TRBJ1-1, with a weak D call TRBD1 (6 bases). Germline lookup yields CDR1 WSHSY and CDR2 SAAADI. This CDR3 has 14 residues. V was pared by 3 bases and J by 4 bases, with 12 bases between. The CDR3 sequence is CASSEQGRGTEAFF. The CDR3 DNA reads as TGCGCCAGCAGTGAACAGGGCAGAGGCACTGAAGCTTTCTTT.

In its sample, this clonotype was seen once. The V and J genes are TRBV29-1 and TRBJ1-5; no clear D gene. Looked up from germline, CDR1 is SQVTM and CDR2 is ANQGSEA. The CDR3 has 13 residues. Trimming shortened V by 5 bases and J by 2 bases, and 10 bases separated the two germline ends. The CDR3 bases are TGCAGCGTTACCCCGGAGGGCAATCAGCCCCAGCATTTT. This encodes CSVTPEGNQPQHF.

This clonotype was counted a few times. This sequence joins TRBV7-2 and TRBJ1-1; D gene uncertain. The germline V gene has CDR1 SGHTA and CDR2 FQGNSA. The CDR3 runs to 13 residues. Trimming shortened V by 2 bases and J by 7 bases, and 11 bases separated the two germline ends. In DNA, the CDR3 is TGTGCCAGCAGCTTAAATAGCGGAGGTGAAGCTTTCTTT. Amino acids: CASSLNSGGEAFF.

This clonotype was counted a few times. V and J are TRBV4-1 and TRBJ2-3, with D perhaps matching TRBD1 (6 bases). The CDR3 consists of 16 residues. Per the germline V gene, CDR1 is MGHRA and CDR2 is YSYEKL. V shed 0 bases and J shed 2 bases, with 12 bases lying between them. In DNA, the CDR3 is TGCGCCAGCAGCCAAGAAGCGAAGGGGGACACAGATACGCAGTATTTT. As protein: CASSQEAKGDTDTQYF.

The sample holds a few counts of this clonotype. The rearrangement links TRBV29-1 to TRBJ2-7; 11 bases are a match to TRBD2. CDR3 length: 15 amino acids. V dropped 4 bases and J dropped 1; count of bases not matched to a gene: 6. The germline CDR1 and CDR2 sequences are SQVTM and ANQGSEA. The CDR3 protein is CSVASGLAGSYEQYF. CDR3 DNA sequence: TGCAGCGTTGCATCCGGACTAGCGGGTTCCTACGAGCAGTACTTC.

This clonotype showed up just a few times. The chain is built from TRBV11-1 and TRBJ1-1; the match to TRBD1 covers 7 bases. The CDR3 has 13 residues. Germline CDR1 and CDR2: SGHAT and FQDESV (reference sequence). Unmatched junction bases numbered 3, after V lost 7 bases and J lost 1 base. The CDR3 spells CASTWTGNTEAFF. CDR3 coding DNA: TGTGCCAGCACCTGGACAGGGAACACTGAAGCTTTCTTT. The whole variable domain, filled in from reference TRBV11-1 and TRBJ1-1, reads EAEVAQSPRYKITEKSQAVAFWCDPISGHATLYWYRQILGQGPELLVQFQDESVVDDSQLPKDRFSAERLKGVDSTLKIQPAELGDSAMYLCASTWTGNTEAFFGQGTRLTVV.

The V and J genes are TRBV20-1 and TRBJ1-2; D remains ambiguous. The CDR3 contains 14 residues. Trimming took off 5 bases at V and 1 base at J, with 14 bases between the two ends. CDR1 DFQATT and CDR2 SNEGSKA come from the germline V gene (reference sequence). The CDR3 DNA sequence: TGCAGTGCTTATGTAGGGAATCTTAACTATGGCTACACCTTC. Protein: CSAYVGNLNYGYTF.

The chain carries TRBV28 and TRBJ1-1, with D perhaps TRBD1 (5 bases). The germline gives CDR1 MDHEN, CDR2 SYDVKM. This CDR3 has 16 residues. V was cut by 3 bases and J by 6 bases, with 20 bases left in between. The CDR3 sequence: CASSFERYRIDPEAFF. The CDR3 DNA sequence: TGTGCCAGCAGTTTTGAGCGGTACAGGATTGATCCTGAAGCTTTCTTT.

The chain recombines TRBV18 with TRBJ1-1; perhaps TRBD1 as D (5 bases). CDR1 and CDR2 from the germline V gene are KGHSH and LQKENI. The CDR3 sequence is 17 residues long. The V end was cut by 2 bases, the J end by 5 bases, with 21 bases between. The CDR3, as DNA: TGTGCCAGCTCACCAATCCCGGGGGGAGGGAGAGAAACTGAAGCTTTCTTT. Protein sequence: CASSPIPGGGRETEAFF.

This clonotype has more than one count but fewer than ten. J is TRBJ2-7 and V is TRBV24-1; D not certain. Trimming removed 2 bases from V and 2 bases from J, with 9 bases in between. The germline CDR1 and CDR2 sequences are KGHDR and SFDVKD. The CDR3 loop spans 14 amino acids. CDR3 bases: TGTGCCACCAGTGATTATTTTTTCGCCTACGAGCAGTACTTC. Protein product: CATSDYFFAYEQYF.

V usage is TRBV7-6 and J usage is TRBJ2-2, with D perhaps TRBD1 (6 bases). CDR3 length: 15 amino acids. Germline V CDR1 and CDR2: SGHVS, FNYEAQ. Trimming cost V 5 bases and J 6 bases, with 16 bases left between them. This CDR3 is CASSNRVSIPGELFF. The CDR3 bases are TGTGCCAGCAGCAACAGGGTTTCAATCCCCGGGGAGCTGTTTTTT.

The sample holds a few counts of this clonotype. The chain combines TRBV29-1 with TRBJ2-2; 7 bases map to TRBD2. The V segment lost 4 bases and the J segment 1 base; nucleotides outside the gene matches: 6. The germline V gene encodes CDR1 SQVTM and CDR2 ANQGSEA. This CDR3 has 15 residues. This CDR3 reads CSVVGGSVNTGELFF. Here the CDR3 DNA reads TGCAGCGTTGTGGGGGGGAGCGTGAACACCGGGGAGCTGTTTTTT.

Only a few counts were recorded for this clonotype. V is TRBV5-4 and J is TRBJ2-3; TRBD1 aligns across 9 bases. The CDR3 has 15 residues. J lost 5 bases, V lost 4 bases, and 8 bases had no gene match. From germline, CDR1 is SGHNT and CDR2 YYREEE (reference sequence). The CDR3 DNA sequence: TGTGCCAGCAGCCCAACGGACAGGGGTGGAGATACGCAGTATTTT. Amino acids: CASSPTDRGGDTQYF.

The J gene is TRBJ1-1, the V gene TRBV4-1, with D possibly being TRBD1 (6 bases). V lost 0 bases, J lost 0 bases, and 14 bases lay in between. The CDR3 extends over 17 amino acids. Per germline, CDR1 MGHRA and CDR2 YSYEKL. In DNA form, the CDR3 reads TGCGCCAGCAGCCAAGAACCTCTGCAGGGGTTGAACACTGAAGCTTTCTTT. Amino acids: CASSQEPLQGLNTEAFF.

This clonotype was seen only a few times. The CDR3 sequence: CASPRSQDEQYF. Written as DNA, the CDR3 is TGTGCCAGCCCGAGAAGTCAAGACGAGCAGTACTTC. The chain couples TRBV2 to TRBJ2-7; no clear D gene. The CDR3 contains 12 residues. The ends were cut back, 8 bases at V and 5 bases at J, with 13 bases in the middle. Germline V lookup: CDR1 SNHLY, CDR2 FYNNEI.

This chain connects TRBV7-9 to TRBJ1-4; no clear D gene. Germline V CDR1 and CDR2: SEHNR, FQNEAQ (reference sequence). The V and J ends lost 6 bases and 4 bases respectively, with 12 bases between them. The CDR3 is 14 amino acids. CDR3 DNA sequence: TGTGCCAGCAGACCCCCAAGTGGTAATGAAAAACTGTTTTTT. It codes for CASRPPSGNEKLFF.